Below, one TCR beta chain is given with its context. The germline V gene has CDR1 WSHSY and CDR2 SAAADI. V was clipped by 7 bases and J by 8 bases; unmatched bases: 12. The CDR3 is made up of 14 amino acids. This entry comes from a study of blood T cell repertoires in COVID-19. Study as a whole: COVID-19 samples, acute and convalescent, were from the United States, Italy and Spain. From T cells, B-cell-depleted T cells, or PBMCs came the material, which was cDNA or gDNA.

In the original workflow: Scientists estimated how many nucleated cells there were by amplifying reference gene primers. Produced via immunoSEQ multiplex PCR; TCRdb's table is partial and in-frame only. From that table come the V and J calls and clone size; the DNA was used to work out D and trimming. Among 75,000 to 95,000 clones listed, 75% to 85% were seen once. The chain recombines TRBV10-2 with TRBJ1-2; 8 nucleotides align to TRBD1. The receptor's source is a woman of 80 years or more with active or convalescent COVID-19. The sequencing sample was made of peripheral blood. The CDR3 is CASTNIGQGTGYTF. The CDR3 coding sequence is TGCGCCAGCACCAATATTGGACAGGGAACAGGCTACACCTTC.